Shown below are 22 T cell receptor beta chains from a single sample sequenced in a study of PD-L1 blockade in urothelial cancer. Data came from immunoSEQ multiplex PCR; TCRdb stores just in-frame clones and leaves some out. The table shows 27,000 or so clones, with approximately 86% occurring only once. The source was PBMCs, collected around atezolizumab (anti-PD-L1) treatment. The receptor set was obtained from a man aged 45-65 years with urothelial cancer.

The chain has TRBV7-9 and TRBJ2-5, with 8 bases fitting TRBD1. CDR3 length: 17 residues. CDR1 is SEHNR and CDR2 is FQNEAQ in the germline V gene (reference sequence). V gave up 4 bases and J gave up 5 bases; unmatched junction bases: 15. CDR3 sequence reads: CASSSLLGRGLGETQYF. As DNA, the CDR3 is TGTGCCAGCAGCTCCCTCCTAGGCAGGGGGCTTGGTGAGACCCAGTACTTC.

The chain carries TRBV5-4 and TRBJ2-5; 8 bases fit TRBD1. Unmatched junction bases numbered 6, after V lost 3 bases and J lost 2 bases. Germline CDR1 and CDR2: SGHNT and YYREEE (reference sequence). The CDR3 is 15 residues long. CDR3 protein: CASSWTGSGQETQYF. In DNA, the CDR3 is TGTGCCAGCAGCTGGACAGGGTCGGGTCAAGAGACCCAGTACTTC.

The CDR3 DNA follows: TGTGCCAGCAGCTTGGGTGGGGGGACAGTAGAGACCCAGTACTTC. Translated: CASSLGGGTVETQYF. V gene TRBV11-2 combines with J gene TRBJ2-5; maybe TRBD1 (7 bases). Germline V gene data show CDR1 as SGHAT and CDR2 as FQNNGV. This CDR3 comprises 15 residues. The V end lost 3 bases, the J end lost 4 bases, and 15 bases lay between the germline ends.

The V and J genes are TRBV6-5 and TRBJ2-7; TRBD2 aligns across 8 bases. The CDR3 is made up of 15 amino acids. Looked up from germline, CDR1 is MNHEY and CDR2 is SVGAGI. The trim removed 10 bases at V and 9 bases at J, leaving 20 bases unmatched. The CDR3: CATRRGLAGLSGQYF. The CDR3 DNA reads TGTGCCACTAGACGGGGCCTAGCGGGTCTTTCCGGGCAGTACTTC.

In its sample, this clone was seen a few times. The chain is built from TRBV5-1 and TRBJ1-1, with D possibly matching TRBD1 (6 bases). CDR1 and CDR2 (germline): SGHRS, YFSETQ. CDR3 length: 13 amino acids. Trimming took 4 bases from V and 5 from J, leaving 12 bases between them. The CDR3 DNA follows: TGCGCCAGCAGCAAAGCAGGGGTAACTGAAGCTTTCTTT. The encoded protein is CASSKAGVTEAFF.

The chain is built from TRBV7-2 and TRBJ2-5, with D hard to call. V was cut by 1 base and J by 2 bases, with 5 bases left in between. CDR3 length: 13 amino acids. Germline-derived CDR1 and CDR2 are SGHTA and FQGNSA. This CDR3 reads CASSLDPQETQYF. The CDR3 nucleotides read TGTGCCAGCAGCTTAGATCCACAAGAGACCCAGTACTTC.

The chain recombines TRBV11-3 with TRBJ2-1; 8 nucleotides match TRBD1. CDR1 is SGHNT and CDR2 is YENEEA in the germline V gene. V was pared by 5 bases and J by 4 bases, with 16 bases of the junction left unmatched. This CDR3 has 18 residues. The CDR3 loop is CASSPRGQGAGGYNEQFF. In DNA form, the CDR3 reads TGTGCCAGCAGCCCTAGAGGACAGGGAGCAGGGGGTTACAATGAGCAGTTCTTC.

The chain recombines TRBV7-6 with TRBJ2-1; tentatively, D is TRBD2 (6 bases). V was trimmed by 1 base and J by 0 bases, leaving 7 bases between them. The CDR3 has 15 amino acids. The germline V gene encodes CDR1 SGHVS and CDR2 FNYEAQ. The CDR3 DNA follows: TGTGCCAGCAGCTTAGTCGGGAGCTCCTACAATGAGCAGTTCTTC. It encodes CASSLVGSSYNEQFF.

V is TRBV29-1 and J is TRBJ2-4; D not certain. V lost 4 bases to trimming and J lost 1 base, with 8 bases between them. Germline assignment: CDR1 SQVTM and CDR2 ANQGSEA. The CDR3 is made up of 13 amino acids. DNA for the CDR3: TGCAGCGTTGGCATGGGCGCCAAAAACATTCAGTACTTC. It translates to CSVGMGAKNIQYF.

The chain is built from TRBV27 and TRBJ1-5; 7 bases are shared with TRBD1. Germline assignment: CDR1 MNHEY and CDR2 SMNVEV (reference sequence). The CDR3 is 17 amino acids. The V gene end was trimmed by 6 bases and the J gene end by 5 bases; junction bases not matched to a gene: 16. CDR3 sequence reads: CASSLVGDRGQDQPQHF. Here the CDR3 DNA reads TGTGCCAGCAGCCTAGTCGGGGATAGGGGGCAAGATCAGCCCCAGCATTTT.

The chain carries TRBV19 and TRBJ2-5; 9 bases align to TRBD1. The V gene end was trimmed by 3 bases and the J gene end by 3 bases; junction bases not matched to a gene: 2. CDR3 length: 14 amino acids. CDR1 LNHDA and CDR2 SQIVND come from the germline V gene (reference sequence). CDR3 sequence reads: CASSMWDREETQYF. The CDR3 DNA reads TGTGCCAGTAGTATGTGGGACAGGGAAGAGACCCAGTACTTC.

This chain links TRBV5-1 with TRBJ2-5, with 8 bases lining up with TRBD1. The CDR3 extends over 17 amino acids. J was trimmed by 2 bases and V by 4 bases; bases with no gene match: 13. Germline loops: CDR1 SGHRS, CDR2 YFSETQ. The CDR3 nucleotides read TGCGCCAGCAGCCCCCAATCCCCGGACAGGGCTCAAGAGACCCAGTACTTC. Translated, it gives CASSPQSPDRAQETQYF. Full variable domain (remainder filled in from reference TRBV5-1 and TRBJ2-5): KAGVTQTPRYLIKTRGQQVTLSCSPISGHRSVSWYQQTPGQGLQFLFEYFSETQRNKGNFPGRFSGRQFSNSRSEMNVSTLELGDSALYLCASSPQSPDRAQETQYFGPGTRLLVL.

The V call is TRBV6-1, the J call TRBJ2-1, with TRBD1 as a possible D gene (6 bases). The germline CDR1 and CDR2 sequences are MNHNS and SASEGT. This CDR3 spans 13 amino acids. Trimming stripped 6 bases from V and 5 bases from J, with 11 bases between. Written as DNA, the CDR3 is TGTGCCAGCAGGGACAGAAGGGACAATGAGCAGTTCTTC. Translation: CASRDRRDNEQFF.

This clone was recorded a few times. This chain links TRBV29-1 with TRBJ1-1; 7 nucleotides agree with TRBD1. Trimming at V came to 5 bases and at J to 1 base, leaving 7 bases not matched to a gene. Germline assignment: CDR1 SQVTM and CDR2 ANQGSEA. The CDR3 totals 14 residues. The CDR3 protein is CSVLRQGPNTEAFF. The CDR3 coding sequence is TGCAGCGTTTTACGACAGGGCCCGAACACTGAAGCTTTCTTT. The full variable domain, its missing parts supplied by reference TRBV29-1 and TRBJ1-1, is SAVISQKPSRDICQRGTSLTIQCQVDSQVTMMFWYRQQPGQSLTLIATANQGSEATYESGFVIDKFPISRPNLTFSTLTVSNMSPEDSSIYLCSVLRQGPNTEAFFGQGTRLTVV.

The CDR3 here is CASSFTSSGNTIYF. The CDR3 nucleotides are TGTGCCAGCAGTTTTACGAGCTCTGGAAACACCATATATTTT. This chain uses TRBV27 with TRBJ1-3; D uncertain. The germline CDR1 and CDR2 sequences are MNHEY and SMNVEV (reference sequence). The CDR3 contains 14 residues. Trimming removed 3 bases from V and 0 bases from J, with 6 bases in between.

This rearrangement joins TRBV6-5 to TRBJ1-6; D not certain. The germline CDR1 and CDR2 sequences are MNHEY and SVGAGI. This CDR3 is 12 amino acids long. The CDR3 coding sequence is TGTTTAGCCGGGGATCCCCGTTCACCCCTCCACTTT. Its protein is CLAGDPRSPLHF.

To note about this clone: The junction departs from the called germline gene at one end, perhaps through a read error. The chain employs TRBV11-2 and TRBJ2-1; 12 positions agree with TRBD2. Germline V gene sequence: CDR1 SGHAT, CDR2 FQNNGV. The CDR3 loop spans 16 amino acids. The CDR3 coding sequence is TGTGCCAGCAGCTTACTACTAGCGGGGGGCAACAATGAGCAGCTCTTC. Translated, it gives CASSLLLAGGNNEQLF.

The V gene is TRBV29-1, the J gene TRBJ1-1; no firm D call. CDR3 length equals 16 residues. The V gene's germline CDR1 is SQVTM and CDR2 ANQGSEA. With 3 bases removed from V and 0 bases from J, the gap between germline ends came to 17 bases. CDR3 amino acids: CSVEGNEVLMNTEAFF. DNA of the CDR3: TGCAGCGTTGAGGGTAATGAGGTCCTTATGAACACTGAAGCTTTCTTT.

The chain carries TRBV5-1 and TRBJ1-4, with 7 positions matching TRBD1. Losses at the gene ends were 4 bases for V and 0 bases for J; bases not matched to a gene: 3. The CDR3 consists of 15 residues. Per germline, CDR1 SGHRS and CDR2 YFSETQ. The CDR3 reads CASSDGTATNEKLFF. CDR3 sequence (DNA): TGCGCCAGCAGCGACGGGACAGCAACTAATGAAAAACTGTTTTTT.

V gene TRBV7-7 combines with J gene TRBJ2-7; 7 nucleotides line up with TRBD2. This CDR3 has 14 residues. The V gene end was trimmed by 1 base and the J gene end by 3 bases; junction bases not matched to a gene: 3. Germline assignment: CDR1 SSHAT and CDR2 FNYEAQ (reference sequence). CDR3: CASSLDGGSYEQYF. The CDR3 bases are TGTGCCAGCAGCTTAGACGGGGGGAGCTACGAGCAGTACTTC.

The chain joins TRBV5-5 to TRBJ2-5; D may be TRBD1 (6 bases). There are 12 residues in the CDR3. Trimming took off 1 base at V and 5 bases at J, with 6 bases between the two ends. CDR1 is SGHKS and CDR2 is YYEKEE in the germline V gene (reference sequence). The CDR3, as DNA: TGTGCCAGCAGCTTGCAGGGGGAGACCCAGTACTTC. Protein sequence: CASSLQGETQYF.

This CDR3 is CASSVSGGATDEQFF. The CDR3 bases are TGTGCCAGCAGTGTCAGCGGGGGGGCCACGGATGAGCAGTTCTTC. The rearrangement joins TRBV6-4 to TRBJ2-1, with 10 bases identical to TRBD2. Per germline, CDR1 MRHNA and CDR2 SNTAGT. The CDR3 has 15 residues. V gave up 4 bases and J gave up 8 bases; unmatched junction bases: 8.